This T cell receptor (beta chain) came from a study of cytomegalovirus exposure and HLA in healthy donors. The overall study: HLA-typed donors contributed 65 million to 95 million unique TCRs, which were held in an early data release. Study findings and constraints: Later on, analysis showed that most CMV-associated TCR beta chains appeared to be HLA-restricted. CMV antigen specificity of three CMV-associated chains was confirmed in vitro. A classifier reportedly called cytomegalovirus status with high sensitivity and specificity.

The primer mix had 60 Vbeta and 13 Jbeta primers. Assay used: immunoSEQ multiplex PCR; TCRdb lists only in-frame clones, some missing. The sample lists around 120,000 clones, about four fifths occurring once. Germline loops: CDR1 LNHDA, CDR2 SQIVND (reference sequence). Trimming took 2 bases from V and 7 from J, leaving 11 bases between them. There are 13 residues in the CDR3. Comment on this clone: Its specificity is not known.

Sequencing was carried out using PBMCs. This clonotype originated in a female donor in good health and CMV-seropositive. The chain recombines TRBV19 with TRBJ1-2; perhaps TRBD1 as D (5 bases). The chain's CDR3 is CASSISQAFGYTF. The CDR3, as DNA: TGTGCCAGTAGTATATCACAGGCCTTTGGCTACACCTTC.